A single sample is the source of the 11 T cell receptor beta chains below, sequenced in a study of cytotoxic CD8 clonotypes in ibrutinib-treated CLL. Measured with immunoSEQ multiplex PCR; TCRdb has only the in-frame clones, and not every one. The data contain over 150,000 clones, around three quarters of them singletons. The sample was PBMCs, taken after 24 months of ibrutinib treatment. The receptor source for this set is a human donor with chronic lymphocytic leukemia.

This clone occurred once. The rearrangement uses TRBV19 and TRBJ1-3; TRBD1 might be the D (6 bases). Trimming removed 3 bases at V and 2 bases at J, with 14 bases between. The CDR3 runs 16 residues. The germline V gene encodes CDR1 LNHDA and CDR2 SQIVND (reference sequence). CDR3 amino acids: CASSITTGTPGNTIYF. For the CDR3, the DNA is TGTGCCAGTAGTATCACAACAGGGACTCCTGGAAACACCATATATTTT.

The chain employs TRBV10-3 and TRBJ2-3, with a weak D call TRBD1 (5 bases). This CDR3 has 23 residues. Trimming took off 2 bases at V and 2 bases at J, with 35 bases between the two ends. In germline, CDR1 is ENHRY, CDR2 SYGVKD. The CDR3 DNA is TGTGCCATCAGTGAGCTCAGTGACAGACGGGCAATCCACCACACCAGATACACAGATACGCAGTATTTT. Translating gives CAISELSDRRAIHHTRYTDTQYF.

This clone is a singleton in its sample. This chain links TRBV6-5 with TRBJ1-2; TRBD1 aligns across 7 bases. The CDR3 spans 14 residues. The junction had 12 bases not matched to a gene; V was cut back by 6 bases and J by 8 bases. CDR1 MNHEY and CDR2 SVGAGI come from the germline V gene. CDR3 residues: CASSYPGQRGGYTF. The CDR3 DNA follows: TGTGCCAGCAGCTACCCGGGACAGAGGGGAGGCTACACCTTC.

V is TRBV19 and J is TRBJ2-3; D gene ambiguous. The CDR3 extends over 12 amino acids. Germline V gives CDR1 LNHDA, CDR2 SQIVND (reference sequence). The V and J ends lost 7 bases and 4 bases respectively, with 9 bases between them. In nucleotides, the CDR3 is TGTGCCAGTAAGTCGTTGGCAGATACGCAGTATTTT. Protein sequence: CASKSLADTQYF.

The sample holds a few counts of this clone. This chain connects TRBV30 to TRBJ2-7; 12 nucleotides agree with TRBD2. In germline, CDR1 is GTSNPN, CDR2 SVGIG (reference sequence). The CDR3 loop spans 13 amino acids. The CDR3 region is CTMVLAGGYEQYF. In DNA, the CDR3 is TGTACAATGGTACTAGCGGGAGGTTACGAGCAGTACTTC.

The J gene is TRBJ2-7, the V gene TRBV27; perhaps TRBD1 as D (5 bases). Trimming pared 4 bases from V and 3 bases from J, leaving 10 bases between. Germline CDR1 MNHEY, CDR2 SMNVEV (reference sequence). The CDR3 is 13 residues long. The CDR3, as DNA: TGTGCCAGCAGTTCCGCAGGGATCTACGAGCAGTACTTC. It codes for CASSSAGIYEQYF.

CDR3 loop: CASSLGLGRDYGYTF. The CDR3 coding sequence is TGTGCCAGCAGCTTAGGTCTCGGAAGGGACTATGGCTACACCTTC. This rearrangement joins TRBV7-8 to TRBJ1-2; D gene unclear. The CDR3 is made up of 15 amino acids. Germline CDR1 is SGHVS and CDR2 is FQNEAQ. Trimming took off 1 base at V and 3 bases at J, with 12 bases between the two ends.

This clone was picked up a small number of times. The chain's CDR3 is CASSNSGGNQPQHF. CDR3 bases: TGTGCCAGTAGTAACTCAGGGGGCAATCAGCCCCAGCATTTT. The V call is TRBV19, the J call TRBJ1-5; TRBD1 might be the D (6 bases). The germline gives CDR1 LNHDA, CDR2 SQIVND (reference sequence). The CDR3 extends over 14 amino acids. V lost 4 bases and J 2 bases, leaving 9 bases between the germline ends.

This clone was seen only a few times. This chain uses TRBV19 with TRBJ1-1, with TRBD1 as a possible D gene (6 bases). Germline V gives CDR1 LNHDA, CDR2 SQIVND (reference sequence). V gave up 7 bases and J gave up 4 bases, with 13 bases separating them. The CDR3 extends over 13 amino acids. CDR3 region: CASKGGSGTEAFF. The CDR3 bases are TGTGCCAGTAAAGGGGGGTCCGGCACTGAAGCTTTCTTT.

The rearrangement joins TRBV19 to TRBJ2-7; 11 bases are a match to TRBD2. Germline CDR1 reads LNHDA; CDR2 reads SQIVND (reference sequence). The length of the CDR3 is 18 residues. Losses at the gene ends were 4 bases for V and 3 bases for J; bases not matched to a gene: 14. The CDR3 protein is CASSTRLAGGPVLYEQYF. In nucleotides, the CDR3 is TGTGCCAGTAGTACTCGGCTAGCGGGAGGACCAGTTCTCTACGAGCAGTACTTC.

This chain links TRBV27 with TRBJ2-1, with TRBD1 as a possible D gene (6 bases). The germline V gene encodes CDR1 MNHEY and CDR2 SMNVEV (reference sequence). V was trimmed by 7 bases and J by 8 bases, leaving 15 bases between them. This CDR3 has 13 amino acids. The CDR3 DNA reads as TGTGCCAGCAAGGGACAAATTCACTATGAGCAGTTCTTC. It translates to CASKGQIHYEQFF.